Sequencing of this T cell receptor (beta chain) was carried out in a study of CD8 T cells in ankylosing spondylitis. This clonotype has ten or more counts. Each CDR3 protein is one row after TCRdb ran MiXCR on the 5' RACE reads. The repertoire holds about 130,000 distinct CDR3 sequences, with about a tenth as singletons. V gave up 5 bases and J gave up 0 bases, with 7 bases separating them. Germline V gives CDR1 SQVTM, CDR2 ANQGSEA. This CDR3 is 13 amino acids long. The specimen was blood, either unsorted or a sorted T cell fraction (not recorded which). The sequence derives from a male donor with ankylosing spondylitis or in good health (not recorded which). The V gene is TRBV29-1, the J gene TRBJ1-4, with a tentative D call TRBD1 (6 bases). CDR3 sequence: CSVQGTTNEKLFF. The CDR3 nucleotides are TGCAGCGTTCAGGGGACAACTAATGAAAAACTGTTTTTT.